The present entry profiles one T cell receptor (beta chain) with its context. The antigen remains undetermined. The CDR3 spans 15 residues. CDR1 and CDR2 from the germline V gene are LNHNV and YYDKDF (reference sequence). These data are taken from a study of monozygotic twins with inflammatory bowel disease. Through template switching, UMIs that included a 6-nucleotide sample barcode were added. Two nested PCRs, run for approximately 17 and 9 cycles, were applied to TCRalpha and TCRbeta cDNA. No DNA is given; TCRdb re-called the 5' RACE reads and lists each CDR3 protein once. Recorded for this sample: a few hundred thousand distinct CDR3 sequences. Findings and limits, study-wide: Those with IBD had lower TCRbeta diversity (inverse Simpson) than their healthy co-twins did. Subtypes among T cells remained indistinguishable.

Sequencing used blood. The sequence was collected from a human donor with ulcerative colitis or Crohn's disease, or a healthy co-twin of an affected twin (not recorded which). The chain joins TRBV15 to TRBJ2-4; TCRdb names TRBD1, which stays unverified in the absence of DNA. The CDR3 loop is CATSGQELAKNIQYF.